Shown below are 8 T cell receptor beta chains from a single sample sequenced in a study of memory CD4+ T cells and cytomegalovirus serostatus. Assay: immunoSEQ multiplex PCR; the TCRdb copy retains only in-frame clones and omits some. This sample has about 58,000 clones, with 82% found just once. The sort gate was single viable CD3+CD4+CD8-CD45RO+ cells for memory CD4+ T cells. The sequenced sample consisted of memory CD4+ T cells from blood. These receptors were obtained from an adult in good health and CMV-seronegative. Some clones in this sample may be carry-over from other donors' samples.

The chain combines TRBV29-1 with TRBJ1-3; a weak D match, TRBD1 (5 bases). The CDR3 consists of 14 residues. Germline loops: CDR1 SQVTM, CDR2 ANQGSEA. Trimming pared 4 bases from V and 0 bases from J, leaving 10 bases between. CDR3 nucleotides: TGCAGCGTTGGCGACAGCCTCTCTGGAAACACCATATATTTT. It codes for CSVGDSLSGNTIYF.

This clone is categorized as medium-sized. This chain uses TRBV19 with TRBJ1-5, with D unresolved. The CDR3 runs to 16 residues. V lost 5 bases to trimming and J lost 4 bases, with 18 bases between them. Germline V gene sequence: CDR1 LNHDA, CDR2 SQIVND (reference sequence). CDR3 protein: CASSAKSGLSNQPQHF. The CDR3 bases are TGTGCCAGTAGTGCCAAGTCGGGTCTCTCGAATCAGCCCCAGCATTTT. Complete variable domain (other parts from reference TRBV19 and TRBJ1-5): DGGITQSPKYLFRKEGQNVTLSCEQNLNHDAMYWYRQDPGQGLRLIYYSQIVNDFQKGDIAEGYSVSREKKESFPLTVTSAQKNPTAFYLCASSAKSGLSNQPQHFGDGTRLSIL.

V usage is TRBV28 and J usage is TRBJ1-2, with no clear D. V lost 7 bases and J 8 bases, leaving 14 bases between the germline ends. The CDR3 runs 12 residues. Germline V gene sequence: CDR1 MDHEN, CDR2 SYDVKM. The CDR3 loop is CASTPMGWGYTF. The CDR3 DNA reads as TGTGCCAGCACTCCAATGGGGTGGGGCTACACCTTC.

The rearrangement joins TRBV7-9 to TRBJ1-1; possibly TRBD1 for D (5 bases). From germline, CDR1 is SEHNR and CDR2 FQNEAQ (reference sequence). The CDR3 length is 16 residues. V was pared by 1 base and J by 3 bases, with 15 bases between. The CDR3 sequence: CASSLDVGGWDTEAFF. CDR3 nucleotides: TGTGCCAGCAGCTTAGACGTTGGGGGGTGGGACACTGAAGCTTTCTTT.

The chain combines TRBV27 with TRBJ1-5, with 9 bases aligning to TRBD1. The germline CDR1 and CDR2 sequences are MNHEY and SMNVEV (reference sequence). This CDR3 contains 15 residues. V dropped 3 bases and J dropped 4; count of bases not matched to a gene: 4. Here the CDR3 DNA reads TGTGCCAGCAGTTTTGGACAGGGGTTTAATCAGCCCCAGCATTTT. It translates to CASSFGQGFNQPQHF.

The chain joins TRBV2 to TRBJ2-7; 11 bases match TRBD1. V lost 6 bases and J lost 5; bases outside the gene matches: 3. The CDR3 has 13 amino acids. Germline values: CDR1 SNHLY, CDR2 FYNNEI. The CDR3 protein is CASSRDRGNEQYF. The CDR3 region has the DNA TGTGCCAGCAGCCGGGACAGGGGGAACGAGCAGTACTTC. Full variable domain (missing parts from reference TRBV2 and TRBJ2-7): EPEVTQTPSHQVTQMGQEVILRCVPISNHLYFYWYRQILGQKVEFLVSFYNNEISEKSEIFDDQFSVERPDGSNFTLKIRSTKLEDSAMYFCASSRDRGNEQYFGPGTRLTVT.

This clone has more than one count but fewer than ten. V gene TRBV7-3 combines with J gene TRBJ2-3, with TRBD2 identical over 10 bases. With V trimmed by 5 bases and J by 1 base, 6 bases remained unmatched. Germline CDR1 is SGHTA and CDR2 is FQGTGA. This CDR3 region has 16 residues. In nucleotides, the CDR3 is TGTGCCAGCAGCCTCGGACTAGCGGCGGGCACAGATACGCAGTATTTT. Its translation: CASSLGLAAGTDTQYF.

The chain employs TRBV19 and TRBJ2-5; D is perhaps TRBD1 or TRBD2 (5 bases each). Trimming stripped 4 bases from V and 4 bases from J, with 13 bases between. The CDR3 has 14 amino acids. CDR1 is LNHDA, CDR2 SQIVND, per germline (reference sequence). CDR3 region: CASSTGTLGETQYF. Here the CDR3 DNA reads TGTGCCAGTAGTACCGGGACGCTAGGAGAGACCCAGTACTTC.